The rows below give T cell receptor beta chains drawn from one sample of a study of identical twins. TCRdb ran MiXCR on the 5' RACE reads and lists one entry per CDR3 protein. Here the sample spans 1.5 million to 2 million distinct CDR3 sequences, around a third being singletons. The sequencing input was cord blood. These TCRs come from a newborn girl in good health. CDR3s include the opening cysteine and the closing phenylalanine or tryptophan. D genes are given only for firm matches. Expanded clones are given a class, and other clones once, few, many or no size at all.

len,v_gene,abundance,d_gene,j_gene,CDR3aa,CDR3nt
18,TRBV7-9,NA,TRBD2,TRBJ2-3,CASSLRGTSGRGTDTQYF,TGTGCCAGCAGCTTACGTGGGACTAGCGGGAGGGGAACAGATACGCAGTATTTT
13,TRBV28,NA,TRBD1,TRBJ2-7,CASARQGSYEQYF,TGTGCCAGCGCCCGACAGGGAAGCTACGAGCAGTACTTC
13,TRBV29-1,NA,NA,TRBJ2-5,CSVGGSVRGEQYF,TGCAGCGTTGGTGGCAGTGTGAGAGGTGAGCAGTACTTC
13,TRBV10-3,few,TRBD1,TRBJ2-7,CAISGGTAYEQYF,TGTGCCATCAGTGGAGGGACAGCCTACGAGCAGTACTTC
14,TRBV10-3,NA,NA,TRBJ1-5,CAISELSGNQPQHF,TGTGCCATCAGTGAACTTTCGGGAAATCAGCCCCAGCATTTT
12,TRBV25-1,few,NA,TRBJ2-3,CASPRVENTQYF,TGTGCCAGCCCCCGGGTGGAAAATACGCAGTATTTT
19,TRBV3-1,few,TRBD2,TRBJ2-5,CASSQVSVSGRAIQETQYF,TGTGCCAGCAGCCAAGTCAGTGTTAGCGGGAGGGCAATACAAGAGACCCAGTACTTC
15,TRBV6-1,NA,TRBD2,TRBJ2-7,CASQTSGGASYEQYF,TGTGCCAGCCAGACTAGCGGGGGGGCCTCCTACGAGCAGTACTTC
14,TRBV5-1,few,NA,TRBJ2-1,CASYLLEMGNEQFF,TGCGCCAGCTACTTGCTAGAGATGGGCAATGAGCAGTTCTTC
13,TRBV20-1,NA,TRBD2,TRBJ2-5,CSAPLPASGTQYF,TGCAGTGCCCCTCTTCCAGCTAGCGGGACCCAGTACTTC
13,TRBV3-1,NA,NA,TRBJ2-2,CASSPQGGGELFF,TGTGCCAGCAGCCCCCAGGGGGGCGGGGAGCTGTTTTTT
13,TRBV10-3,many,NA,TRBJ2-3,CAISDPNTDTQYF,TGTGCCATCAGTGATCCCAACACAGATACGCAGTATTTT
13,TRBV11-2,NA,NA,TRBJ2-1,CASSLVGPDEQFF,TGTGCCAGCAGCTTAGTAGGTCCGGATGAGCAGTTCTTC
16,TRBV25-1,NA,TRBD1,TRBJ1-2,CASSESLLTGGRGYTF,TGTGCCAGCAGTGAATCCCTCCTTACAGGGGGCCGTGGCTACACCTTC
16,TRBV7-9,NA,NA,TRBJ2-3,CASSPRAGPSTDTQYF,TGTGCCAGCAGCCCAAGGGCGGGGCCTAGCACAGATACGCAGTATTTT
15,TRBV7-2,NA,NA,TRBJ1-4,CASSLRPWGSEKLFF,TGTGCCAGCAGCTTAAGGCCTTGGGGTAGTGAAAAACTGTTTTTT
16,TRBV18,once,NA,TRBJ1-4,CASSPGVFATNEKLFF,TGTGCCAGCTCACCAGGGGTTTTTGCAACTAATGAAAAACTGTTTTTT
15,TRBV28,NA,TRBD1,TRBJ1-2,CASSPPGTGTHGYTF,TGTGCCAGCAGTCCGCCCGGGACAGGGACCCATGGCTACACCTTC
14,TRBV20-1,few,TRBD1,TRBJ2-7,CSARRQGAFYEQYF,TGCAGTGCTAGGAGACAGGGGGCATTCTACGAGCAGTACTTC
16,TRBV2,NA,TRBD1,TRBJ2-5,CASNYDREGAHNEQYF,TGTGCCAGCAATTACGACAGGGAAGGGGCGCACAATGAGCAGTACTTC
14,TRBV19,once,TRBD1,TRBJ2-5,CASIGDRATETQYF,TGTGCCAGTATTGGGGACAGGGCAACTGAGACCCAGTACTTC
13,TRBV20-1,NA,TRBD2,TRBJ2-5,CSARLVAGIEQYF,TGCAGTGCTAGATTGGTAGCGGGAATTGAGCAGTACTTC
15,TRBV24-1,NA,TRBD2,TRBJ2-5,CATSDREGVGETQYF,TGTGCCACCAGTGATAGGGAGGGAGTGGGGGAGACCCAGTACTTC
13,TRBV20-1,NA,NA,TRBJ2-7,CSARNLKGDEQYF,TGCAGTGCTAGGAACCTTAAGGGCGACGAGCAGTACTTC
10,TRBV20-1,few,NA,TRBJ1-1,CSAERAEAFF,TGCAGTGCCGAGAGGGCTGAAGCTTTCTTT
16,TRBV20-1,NA,TRBD1,TRBJ1-2,CSASLRTGANNYGYTF,TGCAGTGCTAGCCTAAGGACAGGGGCGAATAACTATGGCTACACCTTC
13,TRBV20-1,few,NA,TRBJ2-1,CSADGQFANEQFF,TGCAGTGCTGATGGACAGTTCGCGAATGAGCAGTTCTTC
17,TRBV4-1,NA,NA,TRBJ2-3,CASSQEVRGSSTDTQYF,TGCGCCAGCAGCCAAGAGGTCCGGGGGTCTAGCACAGATACGCAGTATTTT
17,TRBV7-2,NA,NA,TRBJ2-7,CASSLNNAGPSAYEQYF,TGTGCCAGCAGCTTAAATAACGCCGGGCCCTCCGCCTACGAGCAGTACTTC
18,TRBV7-2,few,TRBD2,TRBJ2-3,CASSPPGLAGVLSDTQYF,TGTGCCAGCAGCCCCCCGGGACTAGCGGGGGTTTTGTCAGATACGCAGTATTTT
16,TRBV15,NA,NA,TRBJ1-4,CATSRDPTGMNEKLFF,TGTGCCACCAGCAGAGATCCCACAGGAATGAATGAAAAACTGTTTTTT
14,TRBV5-1,NA,NA,TRBJ1-2,CASSMTAGGYGYTF,TGCGCCAGCAGCATGACCGCGGGGGGCTATGGCTACACCTTC
15,TRBV20-1,once,NA,TRBJ1-5,CSARDHYYRGQPQHF,TGCAGTGCTAGAGATCATTACTATAGGGGTCAGCCCCAGCATTTT
13,TRBV2,few,TRBD1,TRBJ2-1,CASKPGGYNEQFF,TGTGCCAGCAAACCAGGGGGCTACAATGAGCAGTTCTTC
16,TRBV5-1,few,NA,TRBJ1-5,CASSLAGQYSNQPQHF,TGCGCCAGCAGCTTGGCGGGGCAGTATAGCAATCAGCCCCAGCATTTT
16,TRBV6-5,few,TRBD2,TRBJ2-7,CASSYSAGRGSYEQYF,TGTGCCAGCAGTTACTCGGCCGGGAGGGGCTCCTACGAGCAGTACTTC
14,TRBV2,NA,NA,TRBJ2-7,CASRGLTSSYEQYF,TGTGCCAGCAGAGGACTCACGAGCTCCTACGAGCAGTACTTC
15,TRBV19,NA,NA,TRBJ2-1,CASSALGKTNNEQFF,TGTGCCAGTAGTGCCCTGGGGAAAACAAACAATGAGCAGTTCTTC
14,TRBV6-6,NA,NA,TRBJ1-2,CASSCAGNGAGYTF,TGTGCCAGCAGTTGCGCCGGTAATGGGGCTGGCTACACCTTC
17,TRBV4-1,NA,TRBD2,TRBJ2-1,CASSQVQAGMLLNEQFF,TGCGCCAGCAGCCAAGTTCAAGCGGGGATGTTGCTGAATGAGCAGTTCTTC
15,TRBV10-3,NA,NA,TRBJ2-2,CAITSTDPNTGELFF,TGTGCCATCACCTCGACAGACCCGAACACCGGGGAGCTGTTTTTT
17,TRBV20-1,NA,NA,TRBJ2-7,CSASQGPGMSSYNEQYF,TGCAGTGCTTCCCAGGGCCCCGGAATGAGCTCCTACAATGAGCAGTACTTC
13,TRBV27,many,NA,TRBJ2-5,CASSLLDSETQYF,TGTGCCAGCAGTTTATTAGATAGTGAGACCCAGTACTTC
11,TRBV20-1,NA,NA,TRBJ1-2,CSAIDMYGYTF,TGCAGTGCTATAGACATGTATGGCTACACCTTC
15,TRBV29-1,many,TRBD1,TRBJ2-7,CSVEMRNQGAYEQYF,TGCAGCGTCGAAATGCGGAATCAGGGGGCCTACGAGCAGTACTTC
13,TRBV12-3/TRBV12-4,few,NA,TRBJ1-2,CASSFASNYGYTF,TGTGCCAGCAGTTTCGCCTCTAACTATGGCTACACCTTC
13,TRBV24-1,NA,NA,TRBJ2-1,CATSAVNNNEQFF,TGTGCCACCAGTGCCGTAAACAACAATGAGCAGTTCTTC
14,TRBV18,NA,NA,TRBJ1-4,CASSPSVENEKLFF,TGTGCCAGCTCACCCTCCGTGGAGAATGAAAAACTGTTTTTT
18,TRBV28,NA,NA,TRBJ2-4,CASSPGWARTIAKNIQYF,TGTGCCAGCAGTCCGGGTTGGGCCCGAACTATAGCCAAAAACATTCAGTACTTC
14,TRBV2,few,TRBD1,TRBJ1-6,CASRKQGKNSPLHF,TGTGCCAGCAGGAAACAGGGGAAGAATTCACCCCTCCACTTT
14,TRBV5-5,once,TRBD1,TRBJ1-1,CASSFGGGGFEAFF,TGTGCCAGCAGCTTTGGAGGAGGGGGCTTCGAAGCTTTCTTT
16,TRBV19,NA,TRBD2,TRBJ2-3,CASSTISSGLTDTQYF,TGTGCCAGTAGTACGATATCTAGCGGCCTCACAGATACGCAGTATTTT
16,TRBV27,NA,NA,TRBJ2-3,CASSSPDYLGTDTQYF,TGTGCCAGCAGCTCCCCGGACTACCTCGGCACAGATACGCAGTATTTT
13,TRBV27,NA,NA,TRBJ1-6,CASSSAASKPLHF,TGTGCCAGCAGTTCCGCCGCCTCAAAACCCCTCCACTTT
14,TRBV20-1,NA,TRBD2,TRBJ2-7,CSASWLAAWNEQYF,TGCAGTGCTAGTTGGCTAGCGGCCTGGAATGAGCAGTACTTC
15,TRBV20-1,few,TRBD1,TRBJ1-5,CSATKTGWDNQPQHF,TGCAGTGCTACAAAGACAGGGTGGGACAATCAGCCCCAGCATTTT
14,TRBV27,many,NA,TRBJ2-5,CASSLLVLLPTQYF,TGTGCCAGCAGTTTATTAGTACTACTTCCGACCCAGTACTTC
14,TRBV5-1,NA,TRBD1,TRBJ2-2,CASSHRQGTGELFF,TGCGCCAGCAGCCACCGACAGGGCACCGGGGAGCTGTTTTTT
14,TRBV6-1,NA,NA,TRBJ1-4,CASSEVGVYEKLFF,TGTGCCAGCAGTGAAGTAGGGGTTTACGAAAAACTGTTTTTT